These 22 T cell receptor beta chains originate from one sample sequenced in a study of vaccination and CD4 T cells after COVID-19. Their cognate antigens are unknown. The treatment denotes: approximately 10-day PBMC culture with coronavirus spike peptide pools or control peptides (ViraFEST assay). The Oncomine TCR Beta short-read assay was what sequenced the DNA obtained from cultured CD4+ T cells. TCRdb reanalysed the PCR reads using MiXCR and keeps one entry per CDR3 protein. The table records some 12,000 distinct CDR3 sequences, more than 30% of them present only once. The specimen comprised CD4+ T cells from blood, cultured in vitro, sampled after SARS-CoV-2 vaccination. These receptors were collected from a human donor who had recovered from COVID-19.

The CDR3 DNA sequence: TGTGCCAGCAGCTTAGCCCGGCTAGCGGGAGTGGAGCAGTTCTTC. As protein: CASSLARLAGVEQFF. J is TRBJ2-1 and V is TRBV11-1; 10 positions match TRBD2. J lost 10 bases, V lost 0 bases, and 6 bases had no gene match. Germline V gene data show CDR1 as SGHAT and CDR2 as FQDESV (reference sequence). The length of the CDR3 is 15 residues.

The V and J genes are TRBV6-2 or TRBV6-3 and TRBJ2-1; 8 bases are a match to TRBD2. Germline V gene lookup returns CDR1 MNHEY and CDR2 SVGEGT. The CDR3 totals 16 residues. With V trimmed by 5 bases and J by 10 bases, 16 bases remained unmatched. In DNA form, the CDR3 reads TGTGCCAGCAGTACCCACAAGGCGGGAGGTTTCGGGGAGCAGTTCTTC. Translation gives CASSTHKAGGFGEQFF.

The chain recombines TRBV6-1 with TRBJ2-3, with D possibly matching TRBD1 (5 bases). Deletions cut 6 bases from V and 4 bases from J, with 11 bases between. The CDR3 runs to 13 residues. Germline V lookup: CDR1 MNHNS, CDR2 SASEGT. CDR3 nucleotide sequence: TGTGCCAGCAGAACCCCAGGGTCAGATACGCAGTATTTT. Translating it yields CASRTPGSDTQYF.

V and J are TRBV27 and TRBJ2-2; the D gene is possibly TRBD1 (5 bases). V was shortened by 0 bases and J by 6 bases, with 17 bases between the two germline ends. Germline CDR1 and CDR2: MNHEY and SMNVEV (reference sequence). This CDR3 has 17 residues. The CDR3 here is CASSLSPLGWGAGELFF. The DNA for the CDR3 is TGTGCCAGCAGTTTATCCCCCCTAGGCTGGGGCGCCGGGGAGCTGTTTTTT.

This chain links TRBV4-2 with TRBJ2-6, with a weak D call TRBD2 (6 bases). CDR3 length equals 16 residues. Trimming shortened V by 1 base and J by 3 bases, and 10 bases separated the two germline ends. Germline V gene sequence: CDR1 LGHNA, CDR2 YNFKEQ. CDR3 coding DNA: TGTGCCAGCAGCCAAGGAGACGGGAGTGGGGCCAACGTCCTGACTTTC. As protein: CASSQGDGSGANVLTF.

This rearrangement joins TRBV19 to TRBJ1-5; a weak D match, TRBD1 (6 bases). Per the germline V gene, CDR1 is LNHDA and CDR2 is SQIVND (reference sequence). Between the trimmed V and J ends, which lost 7 bases and 3 bases, there was a span of 13 bases. This CDR3 region has 14 residues. The CDR3 DNA is TGTGCCAGTAACGGGGGGCGCCCCAATCAGCCCCAGCATTTT. Protein product: CASNGGRPNQPQHF.

This rearrangement joins TRBV4-1 to TRBJ2-7; TRBD1 might be the D (6 bases). The CDR3 is made up of 18 amino acids. Deletions cut 1 base from V and 3 bases from J, with 22 bases between. CDR1 MGHRA and CDR2 YSYEKL come from the germline V gene. This CDR3 is CASSQAAILRDTFYEQYF. The CDR3 bases are TGCGCCAGCAGCCAAGCCGCCATTCTCCGGGACACCTTCTACGAGCAGTACTTC.

The rearrangement uses TRBV6-2 or TRBV6-3 and TRBJ2-7; the D is unclear. Germline assignment: CDR1 MNHEY and CDR2 SVGEGT. V shed 6 bases and J shed 9 bases, with 12 bases lying between them. The CDR3 extends over 11 amino acids. The CDR3 region is CASSQSPRQYF. Written as DNA, the CDR3 is TGTGCCAGCAGCCAGTCCCCGAGGCAGTACTTC.

V and J are TRBV18 and TRBJ2-5, with D maybe TRBD1 (5 bases). Trimming pared 2 bases from V and 2 bases from J, leaving 12 bases between. The CDR3 has 15 residues. Germline CDR1 KGHSH, CDR2 LQKENI. CDR3 amino acids: CASSPKGLDQETQYF. The CDR3 DNA follows: TGTGCCAGCTCACCAAAGGGGCTAGATCAAGAGACCCAGTACTTC.

The chain has TRBV6-5 and TRBJ1-6; weak D call: TRBD1 (6 bases). Germline lookup yields CDR1 MNHEY and CDR2 SVGAGI. The V gene lost 4 bases and the J gene lost 7 bases, with 14 bases spanning the gap. The CDR3 is made up of 15 amino acids. CDR3 in DNA: TGTGCCAGCAGTTCCAAGACAGGTGCGAATTCACCCCTCCACTTT. Translated, it gives CASSSKTGANSPLHF.

Concerning this clonotype itself: The junction departs from germline at one end; a sequencing error may be responsible. The V and J genes are TRBV6-5 and TRBJ1-5; no definite D call. CDR1 is MNHEY, CDR2 SVGAGI, per germline. The CDR3 extends over 10 amino acids. The chain's CDR3 is CASSLEPQHF. In nucleotides, the CDR3 is TGTGCCAGCAGTTTAGAGCCGCAGCATTTT.

Only a few counts were recorded for this clonotype. The V call is TRBV6-2 or TRBV6-3, the J call TRBJ2-7; tentative D call: TRBD1 (6 bases). With 0 bases removed from V and 3 bases from J, the gap between germline ends came to 12 bases. The germline CDR1 and CDR2 sequences are MNHEY and SVGEGT. This CDR3 contains 15 residues. The CDR3 region is CASSYSGGAVYEQYF. CDR3 nucleotides: TGTGCCAGCAGTTACTCAGGGGGTGCCGTCTACGAGCAGTACTTC.

In this sample, this clonotype turned up a few times. This sequence joins TRBV7-2 and TRBJ2-1, with a possible D match to TRBD2 (5 bases). The CDR3 runs to 14 residues. From germline, CDR1 is SGHTA and CDR2 FQGNSA. The V gene lost 3 bases and the J gene lost 6 bases, with 12 bases spanning the gap. The CDR3: CASSFIEGVNEQFF. DNA of the CDR3: TGTGCCAGCAGCTTCATTGAGGGAGTCAATGAGCAGTTCTTC.

This clonotype has just a few counts. The chain carries TRBV20-1 and TRBJ2-3; 8 positions match TRBD1. The CDR3 has 13 amino acids. V gave up 5 bases and J gave up 4 bases; unmatched junction bases: 5. Germline V gene lookup returns CDR1 DFQATT and CDR2 SNEGSKA (reference sequence). The CDR3 DNA reads TGCAGTGCTTACAGGGGGGTGGCAGATACGCAGTATTTT. Its translation is CSAYRGVADTQYF.

The chain recombines TRBV29-1 with TRBJ1-5; no definite D call. This CDR3 region has 15 residues. V gave up 4 bases and J gave up 3 bases, with 16 bases separating them. CDR1 is SQVTM and CDR2 is ANQGSEA in the germline V gene. CDR3 in DNA: TGCAGCGTTGGGTTTGCGGGCGGCTCCAATCAGCCCCAGCATTTT. It specifies CSVGFAGGSNQPQHF.

V is TRBV15 and J is TRBJ2-6; D is uncertain. The CDR3 consists of 15 residues. Germline V gene sequence: CDR1 LNHNV, CDR2 YYDKDF (reference sequence). V lost 1 base and J 1 base, leaving 5 bases between the germline ends. The CDR3 DNA reads as TGTGCCACCAGCAGAGGGGTATCTGGGGCCAACGTCCTGACTTTC. This gives the protein CATSRGVSGANVLTF. The variable domain in full, completed from reference TRBV15 and TRBJ2-6, reads DAMVIQNPRYQVTQFGKPVTLSCSQTLNHNVMYWYQQKSSQAPKLLFHYYDKDFNNEADTPDNFQSRRPNTSFCFLDIRSPGLGDTAMYLCATSRGVSGANVLTFGAGSRLTVL.

V usage is TRBV12-3 or TRBV12-4 and J usage is TRBJ2-7; D not certain. The CDR3 contains 14 residues. The V end was cut by 3 bases, the J end by 5 bases, with 14 bases between. CDR3 protein: CASSLTATFHEQYF. The CDR3 DNA reads TGTGCCAGCAGTTTGACCGCCACGTTCCACGAGCAGTACTTC.

The rearrangement links TRBV7-2 to TRBJ2-2; D is possibly TRBD1 or TRBD2 (7 bases each). The V end lost 3 bases, the J end lost 5 bases, and 16 bases lay between the germline ends. This CDR3 comprises 16 residues. Germline-derived CDR1 and CDR2 are SGHTA and FQGNSA. The CDR3 nucleotides are TGTGCCAGCAGCTTTCAGACAGGGAGGGCGACCGGGGAGCTGTTTTTT. This encodes CASSFQTGRATGELFF.

J is TRBJ2-7 and V is TRBV20-1; tentative D call: TRBD2 (6 bases). The V end was cut by 5 bases, the J end by 1 base, with 15 bases between. The germline V gene has CDR1 DFQATT and CDR2 SNEGSKA (reference sequence). The CDR3 runs to 14 residues. This CDR3 reads CSADLGGRSYEQYF. CDR3 coding DNA: TGCAGTGCTGACCTGGGGGGACGTTCCTACGAGCAGTACTTC.

This clonotype was detected only a few times. This chain connects TRBV7-3 to TRBJ2-1; TRBD2 aligns across 7 bases. CDR3 length: 15 residues. Germline V gene sequence: CDR1 SGHTA, CDR2 FQGTGA. Unmatched junction bases numbered 7, after V lost 0 bases and J lost 8 bases. In nucleotides, the CDR3 is TGTGCCAGCAGCTTAACGGCGGGAGCGAGTGATGAGCAGTTCTTC. It is translated as CASSLTAGASDEQFF.

The rearrangement joins TRBV28 to TRBJ2-7, with D possibly being TRBD2 (6 bases). CDR1 is MDHEN, CDR2 SYDVKM, per germline. V lost 6 bases to trimming and J lost 4 bases, with 19 bases between them. The CDR3 is 15 residues long. The CDR3 DNA is TGTGCCAGCAGAGGACGGACGGGACTTACTTACGAGCAGTACTTC. Protein sequence: CASRGRTGLTYEQYF. Filled out from reference TRBV28 and TRBJ2-7, the complete variable domain reads DVKVTQSSRYLVKRTGEKVFLECVQDMDHENMFWYRQDPGLGLRLIYFSYDVKMKEKGDIPEGYSVSREKKERFSLILESASTNQTSMYLCASRGRTGLTYEQYFGPGTRLTVT.

This clonotype was detected only a few times. V gene TRBV6-2 or TRBV6-3 combines with J gene TRBJ2-7, with 14 bases fitting TRBD2. The CDR3 loop spans 15 amino acids. CDR1 is MNHEY, CDR2 SVGEGT, per germline. V lost 6 bases and J lost 4; bases outside the gene matches: 5. Here the CDR3 reads CASRAGTSGSYEQYF. The DNA of the CDR3 is TGTGCCAGCAGAGCCGGGACTAGCGGGAGTTACGAGCAGTACTTC.